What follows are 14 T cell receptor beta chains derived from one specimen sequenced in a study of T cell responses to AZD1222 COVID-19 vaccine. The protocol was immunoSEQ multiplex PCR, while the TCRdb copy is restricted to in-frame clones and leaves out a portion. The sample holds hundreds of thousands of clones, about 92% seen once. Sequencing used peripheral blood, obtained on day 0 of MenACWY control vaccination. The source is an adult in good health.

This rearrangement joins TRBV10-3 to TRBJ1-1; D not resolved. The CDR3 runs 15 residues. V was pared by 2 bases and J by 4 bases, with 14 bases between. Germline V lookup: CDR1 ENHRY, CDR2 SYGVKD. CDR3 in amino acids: CAISERAPSGTEAFF. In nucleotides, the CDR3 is TGTGCCATCAGTGAGCGAGCGCCAAGTGGCACTGAAGCTTTCTTT.

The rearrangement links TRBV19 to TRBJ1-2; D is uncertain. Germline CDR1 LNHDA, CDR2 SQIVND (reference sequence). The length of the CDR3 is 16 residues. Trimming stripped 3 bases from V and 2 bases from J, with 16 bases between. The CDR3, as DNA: TGTGCCAGTAGTATGATTGGGTGGAGCTCCAACTATGGCTACACCTTC. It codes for CASSMIGWSSNYGYTF. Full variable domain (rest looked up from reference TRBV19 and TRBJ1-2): DGGITQSPKYLFRKEGQNVTLSCEQNLNHDAMYWYRQDPGQGLRLIYYSQIVNDFQKGDIAEGYSVSREKKESFPLTVTSAQKNPTAFYLCASSMIGWSSNYGYTFGSGTRLTVV.

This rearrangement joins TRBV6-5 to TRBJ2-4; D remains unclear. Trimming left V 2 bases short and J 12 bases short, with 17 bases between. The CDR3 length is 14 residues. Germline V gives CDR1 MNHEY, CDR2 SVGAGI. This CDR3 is CASSYRDTKSDQYF. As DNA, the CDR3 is TGTGCCAGCAGTTACAGGGATACCAAAAGTGATCAGTACTTC.

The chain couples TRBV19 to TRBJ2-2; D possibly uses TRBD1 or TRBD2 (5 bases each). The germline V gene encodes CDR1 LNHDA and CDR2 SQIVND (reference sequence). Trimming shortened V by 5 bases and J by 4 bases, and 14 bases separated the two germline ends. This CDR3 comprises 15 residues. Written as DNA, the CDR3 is TGTGCCAGTAGTGGACCGGGACCCTTCACCGGGGAGCTGTTTTTT. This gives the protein CASSGPGPFTGELFF.

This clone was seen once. DNA of the CDR3: TGTGCCACCGGGACAGTGAACACTGAAGCTTTCTTT. This translates into CATGTVNTEAFF. This chain joins TRBV15 and TRBJ1-1; 7 bases fit TRBD1. Losses at the gene ends were 8 bases for V and 0 bases for J; bases not matched to a gene: 0. Germline V lookup: CDR1 LNHNV, CDR2 YYDKDF (reference sequence). This CDR3 spans 12 amino acids.

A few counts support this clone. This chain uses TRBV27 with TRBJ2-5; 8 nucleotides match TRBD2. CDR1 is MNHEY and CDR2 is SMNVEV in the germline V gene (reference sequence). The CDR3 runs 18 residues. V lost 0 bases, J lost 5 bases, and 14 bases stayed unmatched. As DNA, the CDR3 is TGTGCCAGCAGTTTATCTTGGGCGGGAGGCAGGCCATCGGAGACCCAGTACTTC. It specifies CASSLSWAGGRPSETQYF.

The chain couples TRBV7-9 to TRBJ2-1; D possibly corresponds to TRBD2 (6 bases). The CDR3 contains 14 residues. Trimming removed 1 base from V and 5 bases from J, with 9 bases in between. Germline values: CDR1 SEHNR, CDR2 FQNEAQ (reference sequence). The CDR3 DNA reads TGTGCCAGCAGCTTAGTCGCGGGGCACAATGAGCAGTTCTTC. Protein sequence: CASSLVAGHNEQFF.

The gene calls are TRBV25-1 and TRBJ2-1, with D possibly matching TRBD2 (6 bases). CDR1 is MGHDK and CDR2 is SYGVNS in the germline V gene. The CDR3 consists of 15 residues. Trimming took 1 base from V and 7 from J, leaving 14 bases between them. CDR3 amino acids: CASSELGLPGNEQFF. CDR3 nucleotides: TGTGCCAGCAGTGAATTGGGACTCCCGGGGAATGAGCAGTTCTTC.

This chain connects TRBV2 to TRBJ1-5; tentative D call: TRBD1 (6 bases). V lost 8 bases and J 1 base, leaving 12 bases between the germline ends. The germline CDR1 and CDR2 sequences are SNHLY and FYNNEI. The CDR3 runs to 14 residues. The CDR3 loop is CASGGGQSNQPQHF. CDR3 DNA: TGTGCCAGCGGCGGGGGGCAGAGCAATCAGCCCCAGCATTTT.

CDR3 DNA sequence: TGTGCCATCAGTGAGCGGGACAGGGGCTGGACTGAAGCTTTCTTT. Encoded protein: CAISERDRGWTEAFF. This chain links TRBV10-3 with TRBJ1-1, with 10 bases fitting TRBD1. Germline V gene sequence: CDR1 ENHRY, CDR2 SYGVKD. V lost 2 bases and J lost 5; bases outside the gene matches: 5. This CDR3 is 15 amino acids long.

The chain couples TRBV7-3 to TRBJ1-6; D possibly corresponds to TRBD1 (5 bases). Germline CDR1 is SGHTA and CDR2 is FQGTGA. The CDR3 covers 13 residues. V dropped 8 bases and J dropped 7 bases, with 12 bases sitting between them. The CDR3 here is CASRDGLNSPLHF. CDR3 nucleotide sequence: TGTGCCAGCCGGGACGGCTTGAATTCACCCCTCCACTTT.

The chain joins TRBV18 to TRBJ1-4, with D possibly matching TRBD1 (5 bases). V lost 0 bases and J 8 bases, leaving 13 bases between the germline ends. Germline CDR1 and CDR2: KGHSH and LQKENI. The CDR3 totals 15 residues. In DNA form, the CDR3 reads TGTGCCAGCTCACCACCGGGAGGGGTTCGGGAAAAACTGTTTTTT. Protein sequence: CASSPPGGVREKLFF.

The CDR3 bases are TGTGCCAGCAGCTTCGAGTATGGCTACACCTTC. Its protein product is CASSFEYGYTF. The chain links TRBV5-5 to TRBJ1-2; no reliable D call. Trimming shortened V by 2 bases and J by 5 bases, and 4 bases separated the two germline ends. The CDR3 contains 11 residues. Germline V gene sequence: CDR1 SGHKS, CDR2 YYEKEE (reference sequence).

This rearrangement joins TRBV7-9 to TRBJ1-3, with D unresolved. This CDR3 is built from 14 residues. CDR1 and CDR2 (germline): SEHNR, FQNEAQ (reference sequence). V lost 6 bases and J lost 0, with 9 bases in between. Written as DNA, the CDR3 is TGTGCCAGCAGTGGAGGGAACTCTGGAAACACCATATATTTT. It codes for CASSGGNSGNTIYF.